This T cell receptor beta chain was sequenced for a study of technical replicates of blood from a few donors. Clones were read by immunoSEQ multiplex PCR, and TCRdb kept only the in-frame ones, dropping some. This sample has tens of thousands of clones, with 95% to 97% found just once. The V gene's germline CDR1 is SGHRS and CDR2 YFSETQ. Trimming took 4 bases from V and 2 from J, leaving 10 bases between them. CDR3 size: 15 residues. This clone was observed a single time. This receptor was identified in a human donor in good health. The V call is TRBV5-1, the J call TRBJ2-6; the D is unclear. Material: T cells isolated from PBMCs. The DNA of the CDR3 is TGCGCCAGCAGCGTTCTGGAGCCTGGGGCCAACGTCCTGACTTTC. Its translation: CASSVLEPGANVLTF.